This T cell receptor beta chain came from a study of T cells after yellow fever vaccination. TCRdb reprocessed the 5' RACE reads via MiXCR and lists one record per CDR3 protein. Found here are 100,000 to 150,000 distinct CDR3 sequences, 7.5% to 10% of them singletons; the top ten hold almost 40%. The CDR3 runs 14 residues. Germline V gene sequence: CDR1 MNHEY, CDR2 SMNVEV (reference sequence). J was trimmed by 7 bases and V by 4 bases; bases with no gene match: 10. Sequenced material: CD8+ T cells sorted from PBMCs, taken on the day of the yellow fever booster vaccination. The receptor's source is a man aged 18 to 35 who received the YFV17D yellow fever vaccine. The J gene is TRBJ2-7, the V gene TRBV27, with TRBD1 matching 7 bases. In DNA, the CDR3 is TGTGCCAGCAGTTCTCGGACAGGAGGTCTAGAGCAGTACTTC. It is translated as CASSSRTGGLEQYF.